This entry lists 26 T cell receptor beta chains sequenced from one sample in a study of cytomegalovirus exposure and HLA in healthy donors. Primers included in the PCR were 60 Vbeta and 13 Jbeta primers. Clones were read by immunoSEQ multiplex PCR, and TCRdb kept only the in-frame ones, dropping some. This table holds tens of thousands of clones, around 72% found once. Sequenced sample: PBMCs. Receptor source: a woman aged 30 to 39 in good health and CMV-seronegative.

The rearrangement uses TRBV18 and TRBJ1-5; the D gene is possibly TRBD1 (6 bases). The CDR3 spans 13 residues. Between the trimmed V and J ends, which lost 6 bases and 7 bases, there was a span of 13 bases. The germline gives CDR1 KGHSH, CDR2 LQKENI. Written as DNA, the CDR3 is TGTGCCAGCTCCCCCGGACAGATCCAGCCCCAGCATTTT. Translating it yields CASSPGQIQPQHF.

The J gene is TRBJ2-2, the V gene TRBV29-1; 7 bases are shared with TRBD2. Germline CDR1 is SQVTM and CDR2 is ANQGSEA. V dropped 7 bases and J dropped 4; count of bases not matched to a gene: 0. The CDR3 length is 11 residues. The CDR3 protein is CSAGGTGELFF. The CDR3 region has the DNA TGCAGCGCGGGGGGCACCGGGGAGCTGTTTTTT.

This chain uses TRBV29-1 with TRBJ2-5; a possible D gene is TRBD1 (5 bases). This CDR3 is built from 14 residues. Trimming left V 4 bases short and J 5 bases short, with 17 bases between. CDR1 is SQVTM, CDR2 ANQGSEA, per germline. The CDR3 nucleotides are TGCAGCGTTGCAGGCGGCACAGGACGGGAGACCCAGTACTTC. This codes for CSVAGGTGRETQYF.

The gene calls are TRBV5-6 and TRBJ2-7; 9 nucleotides match TRBD1. Trimming took 3 bases from V and 4 from J; bases not matched to a gene: 5. This CDR3 is 14 amino acids long. CDR1 is SGHDT, CDR2 YYEEEE, per germline. As DNA, the CDR3 is TGTGCCAGCAGCTGGGGACAGGGCAGATACGAGCAGTACTTC. Its translation is CASSWGQGRYEQYF.

This chain links TRBV13 with TRBJ2-5, with D perhaps TRBD2 (5 bases). Germline assignment: CDR1 PRHDT and CDR2 FYEKMQ (reference sequence). Trimming stripped 5 bases from V and 1 base from J, with 14 bases between. The CDR3 runs to 15 residues. The CDR3 DNA reads as TGTGCCAGCAGCCCAGGCGGGTCCCTCCAAGAGACCCAGTACTTC. It encodes CASSPGGSLQETQYF.

This chain connects TRBV4-1 to TRBJ2-1; a weak D match, TRBD1 (6 bases). The CDR3 contains 15 residues. The germline V and J ends were trimmed by 4 bases and 7 bases, with 17 bases remaining between them. Germline V gene lookup returns CDR1 MGHRA and CDR2 YSYEKL. The CDR3 is CASSPWDNLGNEQFF. DNA for the CDR3: TGCGCCAGCAGCCCTTGGGACAACCTAGGGAATGAGCAGTTCTTC.

This chain links TRBV9 with TRBJ2-5; no clear D gene. Trimming took 4 bases from V and 4 from J, leaving 8 bases between them. Germline CDR1 is SGDLS and CDR2 is YYNGEE. This CDR3 is 12 amino acids long. CDR3: CASSPFGETQYF. The DNA of the CDR3 is TGTGCCAGCAGCCCCTTCGGAGAGACCCAGTACTTC.

This sequence joins TRBV5-6 and TRBJ1-5, with no clear D. Germline V gene lookup returns CDR1 SGHDT and CDR2 YYEEEE. Trimming removed 1 base from V and 3 bases from J, with 5 bases in between. The CDR3 has 13 residues. CDR3 sequence reads: CASSLSVNQPQHF. The CDR3 coding sequence is TGTGCCAGCAGCTTGTCTGTCAATCAGCCCCAGCATTTT.

V gene TRBV5-6 combines with J gene TRBJ1-1; tentative D call: TRBD1 (5 bases). Deletions cut 4 bases from V and 6 bases from J, with 10 bases between. Germline V gene sequence: CDR1 SGHDT, CDR2 YYEEEE. The CDR3 extends over 12 amino acids. CDR3 nucleotide sequence: TGTGCCAGCAGCCTAGGGGTCTCTGAAGCTTTCTTT. Amino acids: CASSLGVSEAFF.

The V and J genes are TRBV28 and TRBJ2-7; possibly TRBD1 for D (6 bases). Deletions cut 6 bases from V and 3 bases from J, with 21 bases between. Germline V gene lookup returns CDR1 MDHEN and CDR2 SYDVKM. CDR3 size: 16 residues. CDR3 sequence reads: CASRSLPQGLNYEQYF. The CDR3 DNA sequence: TGTGCCAGCAGGAGCCTCCCACAGGGATTAAACTACGAGCAGTACTTC.

The rearrangement uses TRBV30 and TRBJ2-1, with TRBD1 matching over 7 bases. CDR1 and CDR2 (germline): GTSNPN, SVGIG (reference sequence). The CDR3 has 12 residues. J was trimmed by 7 bases and V by 0 bases; bases with no gene match: 0. The CDR3 sequence is CAWSVQGNEQFF. The CDR3 nucleotides read TGTGCCTGGAGTGTACAGGGGAATGAGCAGTTCTTC.

This clone has a handful of counts. The CDR3 spells CASGLYQGNRAEAFF. For the CDR3, the DNA is TGTGCCAGCGGACTCTATCAGGGGAATAGGGCTGAAGCTTTCTTT. The chain is built from TRBV7-2 and TRBJ1-1, with TRBD1 as a possible D gene (6 bases). The CDR3 contains 15 residues. V was pared by 8 bases and J by 6 bases, with 22 bases between. Germline assignment: CDR1 SGHTA and CDR2 FQGNSA.

The V call is TRBV28, the J call TRBJ1-5, with 9 bases aligning to TRBD1. Losses at the gene ends were 10 bases for V and 5 bases for J; bases not matched to a gene: 9. Germline V lookup: CDR1 MDHEN, CDR2 SYDVKM. The CDR3 is 14 residues long. CDR3 DNA sequence: TGTGCCAACCAACCGGGGACAGGGCATCAGCCCCAGCATTTT. It is translated as CANQPGTGHQPQHF.

The table lists this clone with a count of one. The V gene is TRBV2, the J gene TRBJ1-6; 8 bases are a match to TRBD1. Germline V lookup: CDR1 SNHLY, CDR2 FYNNEI. Unmatched junction bases numbered 1, after V lost 4 bases and J lost 8 bases. The CDR3 runs 13 residues. DNA for the CDR3: TGTGCCAGCAGTGGACAGGGGTATTCACCCCTCCACTTT. Residues: CASSGQGYSPLHF. Drawing the rest from reference TRBV2 and TRBJ1-6, the complete variable domain is EPEVTQTPSHQVTQMGQEVILRCVPISNHLYFYWYRQILGQKVEFLVSFYNNEISEKSEIFDDQFSVERPDGSNFTLKIRSTKLEDSAMYFCASSGQGYSPLHFGNGTRLTVT.

The V and J genes are TRBV15 and TRBJ1-6; possibly TRBD1 for D (5 bases). The germline V gene encodes CDR1 LNHNV and CDR2 YYDKDF (reference sequence). This CDR3 is 17 amino acids long. Deletions cut 2 bases from V and 9 bases from J, with 20 bases between. The DNA for the CDR3 is TGTGCCACCAGCAGAACATCGGGACTCCCCCGGGGTTCACCCCTCCACTTT. Encoded protein: CATSRTSGLPRGSPLHF.

This clone has just one count. Here the CDR3 DNA reads TGTGCCAGCAGCAAGCAGGGGGACTCCTACGAGCAGTACTTC. It translates to CASSKQGDSYEQYF. J is TRBJ2-7 and V is TRBV9; 7 nucleotides match TRBD1. Trimming took 4 bases from V and 0 from J; bases not matched to a gene: 4. The CDR3 has 14 amino acids. In germline, CDR1 is SGDLS, CDR2 YYNGEE.

The V call is TRBV6-5, the J call TRBJ2-5; 10 bases match TRBD2. With 1 base clipped from V and 5 bases from J, the junction kept 1 base outside the gene matches. The germline V gene encodes CDR1 MNHEY and CDR2 SVGAGI. The CDR3 sequence is 14 residues long. The CDR3 DNA is TGTGCCAGCAGTTACTTGGGACTAGCGGAGACCCAGTACTTC. Encoded protein: CASSYLGLAETQYF.

The CDR3 nucleotides are TGTGCCAGCAGCCAATTTTTGGCCTCCGGAAACACCATATATTTT. This codes for CASSQFLASGNTIYF. V is TRBV14 and J is TRBJ1-3; D gene unclear. Trimming removed 2 bases at V and 4 bases at J, with 12 bases between. Per the germline V gene, CDR1 is SGHDN and CDR2 is FVKESK. The CDR3 has 15 amino acids.

This clone appeared a single time. The chain employs TRBV20-1 and TRBJ2-5, with D unresolved. The germline gives CDR1 DFQATT, CDR2 SNEGSKA (reference sequence). CDR3 length: 11 residues. The ends were cut back, 6 bases at V and 2 bases at J, with 7 bases in the middle. The CDR3 bases are TGCAGTGCCGTCGGGCAAGAGACCCAGTACTTC. It specifies CSAVGQETQYF.

The chain joins TRBV6-1 to TRBJ1-5; 7 bases line up with TRBD1. V was pared by 6 bases and J by 2 bases, with 7 bases of the junction left unmatched. CDR1 is MNHNS, CDR2 SASEGT, per germline. This CDR3 comprises 15 residues. CDR3 in amino acids: CASSPGRGRNQPQHF. The CDR3 nucleotides are TGTGCCAGCAGCCCGGGAAGGGGGCGCAATCAGCCCCAGCATTTT.

V usage is TRBV5-1 and J usage is TRBJ2-3, with 9 bases that match TRBD1. CDR3 size: 16 residues. The V segment lost 0 bases and the J segment 4 bases; nucleotides outside the gene matches: 6. Germline CDR1 SGHRS, CDR2 YFSETQ. The CDR3 spells CASSLELGQGSDTQYF. The CDR3 DNA sequence: TGCGCCAGCAGCTTGGAGCTGGGACAGGGTTCAGATACGCAGTATTTT.

This clone was counted ten times or more. J is TRBJ1-1 and V is TRBV5-1, with 8 bases matching TRBD1. V trimming: 0 bases; J trimming: 8 bases; junction bases outside the gene matches: 6. Germline CDR1 reads SGHRS; CDR2 reads YFSETQ. The CDR3 runs to 14 residues. CDR3 protein: CASSLGDRRGEAFF. CDR3 bases: TGCGCCAGCAGCTTGGGGGACAGGCGCGGGGAAGCTTTCTTT.

This clone was recorded once. The chain uses TRBV6-1 and TRBJ2-7; 9 nucleotides match TRBD2. CDR3 length equals 14 residues. Germline CDR1 and CDR2: MNHNS and SASEGT. V was clipped by 7 bases and J by 1 base; unmatched bases: 5. DNA of the CDR3: TGTGCCAGCAACATCGGACTAGCGTCCTACGAGCAGTACTTC. Translated: CASNIGLASYEQYF.

The chain carries TRBV10-3 and TRBJ2-5, with 12 positions matching TRBD2. The CDR3 runs to 16 residues. The V gene end was trimmed by 5 bases and the J gene end by 2 bases; junction bases not matched to a gene: 6. Germline assignment: CDR1 ENHRY and CDR2 SYGVKD. CDR3 nucleotide sequence: TGTGCCATCAGTACTAGCGGGGGGCCGGGGCAAGAGACCCAGTACTTC. Its protein product is CAISTSGGPGQETQYF.

In its sample, this clone was seen once. The chain is built from TRBV30 and TRBJ2-7, with TRBD2 as a possible D gene (5 bases). CDR1 is GTSNPN and CDR2 is SVGIG in the germline V gene (reference sequence). V gave up 2 bases and J gave up 3 bases, with 14 bases separating them. The CDR3 consists of 14 residues. For the CDR3, the DNA is TGTGCCTGGAGTAGGTTCGACGGGGACTACGAGCAGTACTTC. Translated: CAWSRFDGDYEQYF.

The J gene is TRBJ2-2, the V gene TRBV10-1; no clear D gene. The V and J ends lost 0 bases and 6 bases respectively, with 8 bases between them. The CDR3 is made up of 14 amino acids. From germline, CDR1 is WNHNN and CDR2 SYGVQD (reference sequence). CDR3 nucleotides: TGCGCCAGCAGTGAGTCGATCTTAGCCGGGGAGCTGTTTTTT. Translation gives CASSESILAGELFF.